What follows describes a single T cell receptor beta chain. This record belongs to a study of blood T cell repertoires in COVID-19. Assay used: immunoSEQ multiplex PCR; TCRdb lists only in-frame clones, some missing. The sample contains roughly 260,000 clones, roughly 85% of which appear only once. Germline CDR1 and CDR2: SGHRS and YFSETQ. Between the trimmed V and J ends, which lost 3 bases and 8 bases, there was a span of 9 bases. This CDR3 contains 12 residues. The chain carries TRBV5-1 and TRBJ2-1; D is possibly TRBD2 (5 bases). Material: PBMCs or T cells enriched from blood (not recorded which). The receptor was isolated from a woman between 40 and 50 years old who had been exposed to COVID-19. DNA for the CDR3: TGCGCCAGCAGCTCAACACTAGATGAGCAGTTCTTC. Protein product: CASSSTLDEQFF.